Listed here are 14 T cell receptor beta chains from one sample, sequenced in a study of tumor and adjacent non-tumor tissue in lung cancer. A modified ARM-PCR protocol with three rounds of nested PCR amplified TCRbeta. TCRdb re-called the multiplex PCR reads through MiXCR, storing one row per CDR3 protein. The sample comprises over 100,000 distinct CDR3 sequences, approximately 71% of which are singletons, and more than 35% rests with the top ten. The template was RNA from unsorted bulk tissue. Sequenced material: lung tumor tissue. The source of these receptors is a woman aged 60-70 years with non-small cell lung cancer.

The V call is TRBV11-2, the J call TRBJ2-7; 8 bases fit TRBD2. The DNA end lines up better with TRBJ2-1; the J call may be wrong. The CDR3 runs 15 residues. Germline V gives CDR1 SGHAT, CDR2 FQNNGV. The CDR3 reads CASSYWTSGSYEQFF. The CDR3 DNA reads TGTGCCAGCAGCTACTGGACCAGCGGGAGCTACGAGCAGTTCTTC.

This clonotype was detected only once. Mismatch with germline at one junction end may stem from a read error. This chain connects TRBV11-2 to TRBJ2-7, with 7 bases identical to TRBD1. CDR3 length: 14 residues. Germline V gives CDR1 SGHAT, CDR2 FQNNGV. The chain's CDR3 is CTSSLTTGTAEQNF. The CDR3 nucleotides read TGTACCAGCAGCTTAACCACCGGGACAGCCGAGCAGAACTTC.

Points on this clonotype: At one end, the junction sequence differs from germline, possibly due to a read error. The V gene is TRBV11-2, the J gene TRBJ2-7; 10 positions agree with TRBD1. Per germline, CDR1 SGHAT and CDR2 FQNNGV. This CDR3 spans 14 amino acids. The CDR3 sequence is CASSYWDRGYERYF. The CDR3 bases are TGTGCCAGCAGCTACTGGGACAGGGGTTACGAGCGGTACTTC.

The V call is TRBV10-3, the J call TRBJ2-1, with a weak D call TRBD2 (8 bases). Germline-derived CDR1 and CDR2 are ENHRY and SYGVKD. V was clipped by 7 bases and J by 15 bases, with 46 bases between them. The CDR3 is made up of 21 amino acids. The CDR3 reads CAITGGQPRSPLAGNYNEWFF. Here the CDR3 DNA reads TGTGCCATCACTGGGGGACAGCCTCGTTCCCCTCTAGCGGGTAATTACAATGAGTGGTTCTTC.

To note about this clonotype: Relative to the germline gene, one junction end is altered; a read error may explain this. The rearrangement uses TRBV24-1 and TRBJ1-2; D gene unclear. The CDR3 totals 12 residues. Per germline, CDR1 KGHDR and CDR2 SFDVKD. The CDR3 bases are TGTGCCACCGGTGATGACAACTATGGCTACACCTTC. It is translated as CATGDDNYGYTF.

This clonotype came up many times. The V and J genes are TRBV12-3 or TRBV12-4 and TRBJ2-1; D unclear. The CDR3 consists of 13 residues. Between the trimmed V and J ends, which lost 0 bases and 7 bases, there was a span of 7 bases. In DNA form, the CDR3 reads TGTGCCAGCAGTTTAGCAGCCCAGAATGAGCAGTTCTTC. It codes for CASSLAAQNEQFF.

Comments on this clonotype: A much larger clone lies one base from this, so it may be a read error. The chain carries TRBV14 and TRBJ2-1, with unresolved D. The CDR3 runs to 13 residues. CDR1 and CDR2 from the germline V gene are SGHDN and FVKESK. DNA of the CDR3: TGTGCCAGCGGCCACTTGGTTATCAATGAGCAGTTCTTC. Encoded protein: CASGHLVINEQFF.

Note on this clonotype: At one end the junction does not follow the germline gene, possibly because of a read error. The CDR3 spells CASSLEMGESQYF. The CDR3 DNA follows: TGTGCCAGCAGCTTAGAGATGGGAGAGAGCCAGTACTTC. The chain combines TRBV11-2 with TRBJ2-5; maybe TRBD2 (5 bases). The CDR3 contains 13 residues. Germline V lookup: CDR1 SGHAT, CDR2 FQNNGV.

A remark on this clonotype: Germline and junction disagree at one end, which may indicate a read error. CDR3 DNA: TGTGCCAGCAGTGAAGCTTTCGGCGGGAACATTGAAGCTTTCTTT. Amino acids: CASSEAFGGNIEAFF. The chain combines TRBV6-1 with TRBJ1-1, with D hard to call. CDR1 is MNHNS and CDR2 is SASEGT in the germline V gene. This CDR3 has 15 residues.

CDR3 sequence (DNA): TGTGCCAGCAGGCTTGGATTAGCGCAGGGCAATGAGCAGTTCTTC. Protein: CASRLGLAQGNEQFF. This chain connects TRBV5-5 to TRBJ2-1; either TRBD1 or TRBD2 may fit D (5 bases each). Germline values: CDR1 SGHKS, CDR2 YYEKEE (reference sequence). V was clipped by 5 bases and J by 6 bases, with 18 bases between them. CDR3 size: 15 residues.

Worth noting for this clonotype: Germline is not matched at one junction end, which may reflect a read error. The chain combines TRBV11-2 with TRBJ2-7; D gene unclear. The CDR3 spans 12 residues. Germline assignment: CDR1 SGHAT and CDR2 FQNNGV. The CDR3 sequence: CASSLRTNKQYF. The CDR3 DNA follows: TGTGCCAGCAGCCTGCGGACGAATAAGCAGTATTTC.

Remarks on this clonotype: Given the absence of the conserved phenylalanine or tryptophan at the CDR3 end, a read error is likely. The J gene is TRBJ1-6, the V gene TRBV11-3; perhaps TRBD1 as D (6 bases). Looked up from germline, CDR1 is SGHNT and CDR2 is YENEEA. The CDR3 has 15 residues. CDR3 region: CASSSEDRYNSHLHL. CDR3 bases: TGTGCCAGCAGCTCAGAGGACAGATATAATTCACACCTCCACTTA.

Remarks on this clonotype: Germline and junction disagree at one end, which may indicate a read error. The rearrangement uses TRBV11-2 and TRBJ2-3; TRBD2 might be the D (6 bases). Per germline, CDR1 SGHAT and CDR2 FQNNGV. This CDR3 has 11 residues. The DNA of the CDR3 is TGTGACAGCGGGTTAACAGATACGCAGTATTTT. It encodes CDSGLTDTQYF.

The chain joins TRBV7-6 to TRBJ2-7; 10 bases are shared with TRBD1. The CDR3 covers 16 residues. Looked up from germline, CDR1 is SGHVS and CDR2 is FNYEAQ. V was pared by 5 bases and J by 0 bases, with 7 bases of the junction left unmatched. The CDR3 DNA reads TGTGCCAGCAGCAACCCAAGACAGGGGGCCTCCTACGAGCAGTACTTC. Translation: CASSNPRQGASYEQYF.